The TCR beta chain under discussion was sequenced for a study of T cells in Graves' hyperthyroidism and ophthalmopathy. Amplification of TCR beta CDR3 regions used RNA as the template. With the HTBI primer set, the TCR CDR3 went through a first round of RT-PCR. TCRdb analysed the multiplex PCR reads with MiXCR anew, one entry per CDR3 protein. The table has approximately 600,000 distinct CDR3 sequences, less than 25% seen once; the top ten hold 34%. Uncontrolled infection, other autoimmune disease, pregnancy or lactation barred patients from enrollment. The ends were cut back, 1 base at V and 3 bases at J, with 15 bases in the middle. The CDR3 runs 16 residues. The germline V gene has CDR1 SEHNR and CDR2 FQNEAQ (reference sequence).

This chain uses TRBV7-9 with TRBJ2-5, with D possibly being TRBD2 (5 bases). The material sequenced was blood. The source of this sequence is a young man with Graves' ophthalmopathy. Written as DNA, the CDR3 is TGTGCCAGCAGCTTAGGTATTTCGGGAATGGAAGAGACCCAGTACTTC. Residues: CASSLGISGMEETQYF.